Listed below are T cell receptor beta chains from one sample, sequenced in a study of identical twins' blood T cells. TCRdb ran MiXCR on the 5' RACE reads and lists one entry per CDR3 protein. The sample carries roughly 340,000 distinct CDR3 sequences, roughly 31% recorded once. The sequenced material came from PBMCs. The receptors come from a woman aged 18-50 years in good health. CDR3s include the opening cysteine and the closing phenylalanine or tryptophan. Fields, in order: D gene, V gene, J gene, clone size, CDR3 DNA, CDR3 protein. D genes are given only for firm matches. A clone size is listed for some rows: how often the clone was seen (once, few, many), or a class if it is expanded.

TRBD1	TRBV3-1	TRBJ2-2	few	TGTGCCAGCAGTGGGACAGGGGGTGTCGGGGAGCTGTTTTTT	CASSGTGGVGELFF
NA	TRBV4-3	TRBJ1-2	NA	TGCGCCAGCAGCCAAGAAGGGTGGGGCTACACCTTC	CASSQEGWGYTF
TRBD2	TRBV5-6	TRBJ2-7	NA	TGTGCCAGCAGCCCTACTAGCGAGTACGAGCAGTACTTC	CASSPTSEYEQYF
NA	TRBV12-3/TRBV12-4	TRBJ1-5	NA	TGTGCCAGCAGTTTAGAGGTCAGGACACAGCATTTT	CASSLEVRTQHF
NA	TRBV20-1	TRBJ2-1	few	TGCAGTGCTAGCGGGTATAGGAATGAGCAGTTCTTC	CSASGYRNEQFF
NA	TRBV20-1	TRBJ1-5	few	TGCAGTGCTAGGACGGGGGTTTTGAGCAATCAGCCCCAGCATTTT	CSARTGVLSNQPQHF
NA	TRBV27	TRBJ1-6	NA	TGTGCCAGCAGCGCCGGGGTGTTTAATTCACCCCTCCACTTT	CASSAGVFNSPLHF
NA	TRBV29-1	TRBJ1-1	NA	TGCAGCGTTGTAACCCGGGCAGGGATATTTGAAGCTTTCTTT	CSVVTRAGIFEAFF
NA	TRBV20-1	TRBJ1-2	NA	TGCAGTGCTCGTCCGACTGAGGTCGGCTACACCTTC	CSARPTEVGYTF
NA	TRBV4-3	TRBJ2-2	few	TGCGCCAGCAGCCAAGCAGCGCTTCTCCGCACCGGGGAGCTGTTTTTT	CASSQAALLRTGELFF
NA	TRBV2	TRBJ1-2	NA	TGTGCCAGCAGTGGGCGGGCAGGGAACTATGGCTACACCTTC	CASSGRAGNYGYTF
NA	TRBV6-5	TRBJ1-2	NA	TGTGCCAGCAGTTACTCCGGCGGAGATAACTATGGCTACACCTTC	CASSYSGGDNYGYTF
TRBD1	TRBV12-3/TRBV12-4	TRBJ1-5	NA	TGTGCCAGCAGCGAGGGGGCGAGGCAGCCCCAGCATTTT	CASSEGARQPQHF
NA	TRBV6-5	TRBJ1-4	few	TGTGCCAGCAGGCGGACGGCAGCTAATGAAAAACTGTTTTTT	CASRRTAANEKLFF
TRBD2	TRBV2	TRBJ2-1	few	TGTGCCAGCGGACTAGCGGTGTACAATGAGCAGTTCTTC	CASGLAVYNEQFF
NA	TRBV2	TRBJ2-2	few	TGTGCCTCCCGGGAGCAGGGGGCCGGGGAGCTGTTTTTT	CASREQGAGELFF
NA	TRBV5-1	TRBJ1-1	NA	TGCGCCAGCAGCGGCCTACCAGGGGTCACTGAAGCTTTCTTT	CASSGLPGVTEAFF
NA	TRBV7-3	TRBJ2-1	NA	TGTGCCAGCAGTTGGGACACCGGTTACAATGAGCAGTTCTTC	CASSWDTGYNEQFF
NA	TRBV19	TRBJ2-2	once	TGTGTCAGTAGTGCCCTGATCCGGACAGGGGAGCTGTTTTTT	CVSSALIRTGELFF
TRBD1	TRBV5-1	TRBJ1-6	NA	TGCGCCAGCAGCTTGGAGACAGGGGGTGATTCACCCCTCCACTTT	CASSLETGGDSPLHF
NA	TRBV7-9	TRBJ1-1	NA	TGTGCCAGCAGCTTACTTTTCTACGCTGAAGCTTTCTTT	CASSLLFYAEAFF
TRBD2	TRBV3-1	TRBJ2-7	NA	TGTGCCAGCAGCCAAGAGGGGACTAGCATCCGCGAGCAGTACTTC	CASSQEGTSIREQYF
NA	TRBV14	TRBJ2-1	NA	TGTGCCAGCAGCCAAGTGGGAGCAACACCGGACAATGAGCAGTTCTTC	CASSQVGATPDNEQFF
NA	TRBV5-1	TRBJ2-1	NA	TGCGCCAGCAGCTTACAGGGAAGTGGCAATGAGCAGTTCTTC	CASSLQGSGNEQFF
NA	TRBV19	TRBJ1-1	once	TGTGCCAGTAGTATAGTTGGGACATTGAACACTGAAGCTTTCTTT	CASSIVGTLNTEAFF
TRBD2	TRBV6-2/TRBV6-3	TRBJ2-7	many	TGTGCCAGCAGTTACTCTCGGGAGGCCAACTACGAGCAGTACTTC	CASSYSREANYEQYF
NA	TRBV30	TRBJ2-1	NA	TGTGCCTGGACCTACTCCGGGCAGCGCTACAATGAGCAGTTCTTC	CAWTYSGQRYNEQFF
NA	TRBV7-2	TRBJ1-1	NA	TGTGCCAGCAGCTTAGCGCGGGTCGTGAACACTGAAGCTTTCTTT	CASSLARVVNTEAFF
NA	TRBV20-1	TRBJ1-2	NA	TGCAGTGCAACCCCACCCTGGGGAGTCTATGGCTACACCTTC	CSATPPWGVYGYTF
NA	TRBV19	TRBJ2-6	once	TGTGCCAGTAAGGGCTCTGGGGCCAACGTCCTGACTTTC	CASKGSGANVLTF
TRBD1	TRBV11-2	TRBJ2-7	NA	TGTGCCAGCAGCTTCCGGGACAGATACTACGAGCAGTACTTC	CASSFRDRYYEQYF
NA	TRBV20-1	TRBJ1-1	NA	TGCAGTGCCTCAGTTTCGGGAGTGTGGACTGAAGCTTTCTTT	CSASVSGVWTEAFF